Listed below are T cell receptor beta chains from one sample, sequenced in a study of blood T cells in healthy people across ages. One entry per CDR3 protein, called by TCRdb with MiXCR from the 5' RACE reads. The repertoire includes 600,000 to 1,000,000 distinct CDR3 sequences, nearly 60% of them detected once, and 22% sits in the top ten. Sequencing was carried out using blood. The receptors were gathered from a man aged 25 to 40 in good health. CDR3s include the opening cysteine and the closing phenylalanine or tryptophan. The order of the fields is V gene, D gene, J gene, clone size, CDR3 protein, CDR3 DNA. The D gene is left open where the match is weak. Size values are once, few and many counts, or a class for expanded clones, and some rows have none.

V: TRBV20-1
D: NA
J: TRBJ2-1
size: NA
CDR3: CSARDGDFSSYNEQFF
DNA: TGCAGTGCTAGAGACGGGGACTTCAGCTCCTACAATGAGCAGTTCTTC

V: TRBV4-2
D: TRBD2
J: TRBJ2-1
size: NA
CDR3: CASSQELREWANNEQFF
DNA: TGTGCCAGCAGCCAAGAACTGCGGGAGTGGGCGAACAATGAGCAGTTCTTC

V: TRBV10-3
D: NA
J: TRBJ1-5
size: NA
CDR3: CTISGGGAVEPQHF
DNA: TGTACCATCAGTGGGGGGGGTGCTGTAGAGCCCCAGCATTTT

V: TRBV10-3
D: NA
J: TRBJ2-6
size: NA
CDR3: CATLRRGASGANVLTF
DNA: TGTGCCACCCTACGTCGGGGGGCGAGTGGGGCCAACGTCCTGACTTTC

V: TRBV11-2
D: TRBD1
J: TRBJ2-7
size: NA
CDR3: CASSTRPGQGSDEQYF
DNA: TGTGCCAGCAGCACCCGTCCGGGACAGGGTTCTGACGAGCAGTACTTC

V: TRBV9
D: TRBD2
J: TRBJ2-7
size: NA
CDR3: CASSVGSGTSYEQYF
DNA: TGTGCCAGCAGCGTTGGTAGCGGGACCTCCTACGAGCAGTACTTC

V: TRBV29-1
D: NA
J: TRBJ2-7
size: few
CDR3: CSGGPSAGSHEQYF
DNA: TGCAGCGGAGGTCCTTCGGCCGGGAGCCACGAGCAGTACTTC

V: TRBV3-1
D: NA
J: TRBJ2-7
size: NA
CDR3: CASSPGDVQYF
DNA: TGTGCCAGCAGCCCCGGTGACGTTCAGTACTTC

V: TRBV12-3/TRBV12-4
D: NA
J: TRBJ2-3
size: NA
CDR3: CASSMARGRTDTQYF
DNA: TGTGCCAGCAGTATGGCCAGGGGACGCACAGATACGCAGTATTTT

V: TRBV6-2/TRBV6-3
D: TRBD2
J: TRBJ2-3
size: once
CDR3: CASSYTRDYTTDTQYF
DNA: TGTGCCAGCAGTTACACACGGGACTACACCACAGATACGCAGTATTTT

V: TRBV6-2/TRBV6-3
D: NA
J: TRBJ2-7
size: NA
CDR3: CASSYSPSRPGFQYF
DNA: TGTGCCAGCAGTTACAGCCCGTCGCGACCAGGTTTTCAGTACTTC

V: TRBV10-3
D: TRBD2
J: TRBJ2-3
size: few
CDR3: CAISGRVADTQYF
DNA: TGTGCCATTAGCGGGAGGGTAGCAGATACGCAGTATTTT

V: TRBV6-6
D: TRBD1
J: TRBJ1-2
size: NA
CDR3: CASSHGTGDGYTF
DNA: TGTGCCAGCAGTCACGGGACAGGGGATGGCTACACCTTC

V: TRBV3-1
D: NA
J: TRBJ1-6
size: NA
CDR3: CASSQGGIRGLSGSPLHF
DNA: TGTGCCAGCAGCCAAGGAGGGATCAGGGGCCTAAGCGGTTCACCCCTCCACTTT

V: TRBV6-2/TRBV6-3
D: TRBD2
J: TRBJ2-7
size: NA
CDR3: CASSYGTSGTLYEQYF
DNA: TGTGCCAGCAGTTACGGGACTAGCGGGACACTCTACGAGCAGTACTTC

V: TRBV27
D: NA
J: TRBJ2-7
size: few
CDR3: CASSLAQGMSEQYF
DNA: TGTGCCAGCAGTTTGGCACAGGGCATGTCGGAGCAGTACTTC

V: TRBV12-3/TRBV12-4
D: NA
J: TRBJ2-1
size: NA
CDR3: CASSLSHTLGSSYNEQFF
DNA: TGTGCCAGCAGTTTAAGTCACACACTAGGCAGCTCCTACAATGAGCAGTTCTTC

V: TRBV15
D: TRBD2
J: TRBJ2-1
size: few
CDR3: CATSRDLSSGGGEQFF
DNA: TGTGCCACCAGCAGAGATCTGTCTAGCGGGGGGGGAGAGCAGTTCTTC

V: TRBV2
D: NA
J: TRBJ2-1
size: once
CDR3: CASSWTMEQFF
DNA: TGTGCCAGCAGTTGGACTATGGAGCAGTTCTTC

V: TRBV7-2
D: NA
J: TRBJ2-5
size: NA
CDR3: CASSLIFREQYF
DNA: TGTGCCAGCAGCTTAATTTTCCGGGAGCAGTACTTC

V: TRBV9
D: TRBD1
J: TRBJ2-1
size: NA
CDR3: CASSVGQGYNEQFF
DNA: TGTGCCAGCAGCGTGGGACAGGGGTACAATGAGCAGTTCTTC

V: TRBV10-3
D: TRBD1
J: TRBJ2-7
size: NA
CDR3: CASDLGQGAHEQYF
DNA: TGTGCCAGCGATTTGGGACAGGGGGCCCACGAGCAGTACTTC